This passage covers 10 T cell receptor beta chains from one sample sequenced in a study of blood T cell repertoires in COVID-19. Only in-frame clones appear in the TCRdb table, and some are missing; sequencing was by immunoSEQ multiplex PCR. The sample consists of over 150,000 clones, about 86% of them appearing once. Sequencing was carried out using peripheral blood. These receptors came from a man between 65 and 80 years old with active or convalescent COVID-19.

This clone has just one count. The rearrangement links TRBV5-4 to TRBJ2-7; 7 bases line up with TRBD2. Germline V gives CDR1 SGHNT, CDR2 YYREEE (reference sequence). V shed 4 bases, J shed 5 bases, and the junction held 9 bases outside the gene matches. This CDR3 comprises 14 residues. CDR3 region: CASSAGRRGDEQYF. DNA of the CDR3: TGTGCCAGCAGCGCCGGGAGGAGAGGAGACGAGCAGTACTTC.

This clone was detected only a few times. V is TRBV5-1 and J is TRBJ2-7, with 10 bases matching TRBD2. Per the germline V gene, CDR1 is SGHRS and CDR2 is YFSETQ. V shed 0 bases and J 6 bases; nucleotides not matched to a gene: 6. This CDR3 region has 15 residues. The CDR3 loop reads CASSLAASGSPEQYF. CDR3 DNA: TGCGCCAGCAGCTTGGCCGCTAGCGGGAGTCCCGAGCAGTACTTC.

The count of this clone is one. The chain has TRBV4-1 and TRBJ1-5; D is unresolved. The CDR3 is 15 amino acids. V lost 6 bases, J lost 5 bases, and 17 bases lay in between. CDR1 and CDR2 (germline): MGHRA, YSYEKL. The CDR3 region is CASRRGVTTDQPQHF. Here the CDR3 DNA reads TGCGCCAGCAGACGGGGAGTTACTACGGATCAGCCCCAGCATTTT.

CDR3 region: CASSYTKNTGELFF. The DNA for the CDR3 is TGTGCCAGCAGTTATACTAAGAACACCGGGGAGCTGTTTTTT. The V call is TRBV6-5, the J call TRBJ2-2; D remains unclear. Trimming removed 3 bases at V and 1 base at J, with 6 bases between. This CDR3 is 14 amino acids long. Germline V gene data show CDR1 as MNHEY and CDR2 as SVGAGI.

This clone was recorded a few times. The J gene is TRBJ1-1, the V gene TRBV18; no firm D call. Trimming took 2 bases from V and 0 from J, leaving 7 bases between them. Germline-derived CDR1 and CDR2 are KGHSH and LQKENI. The CDR3 is 14 residues long. CDR3 bases: TGTGCCAGCTCACCAGATGGGCTGAACACTGAAGCTTTCTTT. Protein: CASSPDGLNTEAFF.

This chain joins TRBV29-1 and TRBJ2-1; maybe TRBD1 (6 bases). The CDR3 contains 13 residues. Trimming took off 7 bases at V and 8 bases at J, with 18 bases between the two ends. CDR1 is SQVTM and CDR2 is ANQGSEA in the germline V gene. The CDR3 loop is CSATNPTGYEQFF. CDR3 DNA: TGCAGCGCGACCAATCCCACAGGGTATGAGCAGTTCTTC.

This chain uses TRBV24-1 with TRBJ2-1; 11 bases agree with TRBD1. After removal of 4 bases from V and 9 bases from J, the junction contained 7 bases not matched to a gene. Germline-derived CDR1 and CDR2 are KGHDR and SFDVKD. The CDR3 contains 15 residues. DNA for the CDR3: TGTGCCACCAGTGACCTTGTGGGACAGGGGGGTGAGCAGTTCTTC. This gives the protein CATSDLVGQGGEQFF.

J is TRBJ2-5 and V is TRBV29-1, with 11 bases identical to TRBD1. Trimming at V came to 6 bases and at J to 2 bases, leaving 8 bases not matched to a gene. Germline V CDR1 and CDR2: SQVTM, ANQGSEA. The CDR3 is made up of 15 amino acids. CDR3 in amino acids: CSVTGTGGTQETQYF. CDR3 in DNA: TGCAGCGTGACGGGGACAGGGGGGACACAAGAGACCCAGTACTTC.

The V and J genes are TRBV5-1 and TRBJ1-4, with 8 bases that match TRBD1. V lost 4 bases to trimming and J lost 8 bases; unmatched junction nucleotides: 7. The CDR3 has 14 residues. From germline, CDR1 is SGHRS and CDR2 YFSETQ. CDR3: CASSLGQGSEKLFF. The CDR3 bases are TGCGCCAGCAGCCTTGGACAGGGCTCGGAAAAACTGTTTTTT.

This chain's CDR3 is CASAGQGKGYEQYF. The CDR3 coding sequence is TGTGCCAGCGCCGGGCAGGGGAAGGGCTACGAGCAGTACTTC. The V and J genes are TRBV7-9 and TRBJ2-7, with TRBD1 as a possible D gene (6 bases). Germline V gives CDR1 SEHNR, CDR2 FQNEAQ (reference sequence). Trimming left V 8 bases short and J 3 bases short, with 17 bases between. The CDR3 totals 14 residues.